Given below is one TCR beta chain in context. The entry originates in a study of control samples from healthy donors and cancer patients. Sequencing used immunoSEQ multiplex PCR; TCRdb keeps in-frame clones, though not all of them. In the table there are 130,000 or so clones, around nine tenths of which are singletons. The receptor's source is a man in his fifties or sixties with head and neck cancer. Material: PBMCs.

In nucleotides, the CDR3 is TGTGCCAGCAGCGTAGGAGGGGCCCCCAGGGGAAACACCATATATTTT. This translates into CASSVGGAPRGNTIYF. This chain connects TRBV9 to TRBJ1-3; D is perhaps TRBD1 (5 bases). Trimming left V 0 bases short and J 4 bases short, with 14 bases between. The CDR3 extends over 16 amino acids. Per germline, CDR1 SGDLS and CDR2 YYNGEE.